This T cell receptor beta chain was recorded in a study of shared clonotypes between healthy human individuals. Points from the study as a whole: Genetic and exposure-history diversity was limited by the small donor number.

Roughly 30,000 T cell genomes, or around 300 ng DNA, went into unsorted PBMC replicate PCRs. Only in-frame clones appear in the TCRdb table, and some are missing; sequencing was by immunoSEQ multiplex PCR. The sample includes about 480,000 clones, over 75% seen only once; the top ten take about 12%. Of note for this clone: The antigen remains unidentified.

Losses at the gene ends were 4 bases for V and 7 bases for J; bases not matched to a gene: 9. Looked up from germline, CDR1 is SGHTA and CDR2 is FQGTGA. CDR3 length: 16 amino acids. V and J are TRBV7-3 and TRBJ2-3, with 12 bases identical to TRBD2. The clonotype comes from a woman aged 40 to 50 in good health. Some clones in this sample may be carry-over from other donors' samples. Sequencing used PBMCs. The CDR3 bases are TGTGCCAGCAGCTCGTCGACTAGCGGGAGTGCTAATACGCAGTATTTT. Translating gives CASSSSTSGSANTQYF.